Presented here are 31 T cell receptor beta chains from one specimen sequenced in a study of T cell changes during pregnancy in multiple sclerosis. Sequenced by immunoSEQ multiplex PCR; TCRdb stores in-frame clones only, minus some. The sample lists around 97,000 clones, about 91% seen once, with around 0.84% in the top ten. Sample: peripheral blood, taken after pregnancy. The origin of the receptors is a female donor with multiple sclerosis, enrolled in a pregnancy study.

V gene TRBV12-5 combines with J gene TRBJ2-1; possibly TRBD1 for D (6 bases). With 0 bases removed from V and 1 base from J, the gap between germline ends came to 10 bases. CDR3 length: 16 amino acids. Per germline, CDR1 LGHNT and CDR2 FRNRAP. The CDR3, as DNA: TGTGCTAGTGGTTTGGTTCAGGGGAAATCCTACAATGAGCAGTTCTTC. It encodes CASGLVQGKSYNEQFF.

The chain uses TRBV7-3 and TRBJ1-2; D is uncertain. Germline CDR1 SGHTA, CDR2 FQGTGA. This CDR3 region has 20 residues. Trimming cost V 4 bases and J 4 bases, with 31 bases left between them. In nucleotides, the CDR3 is TGTGCCAGCAGCTCCACCCCACGTTCCGGACTAATCCCACCCTTCTATGGCTACACCTTC. It yields the protein CASSSTPRSGLIPPFYGYTF.

J is TRBJ2-7 and V is TRBV27; D is perhaps TRBD1 (5 bases). From germline, CDR1 is MNHEY and CDR2 SMNVEV (reference sequence). Trimming pared 6 bases from V and 0 bases from J, leaving 18 bases between. This CDR3 region has 16 residues. CDR3 residues: CASSKPRQGNSYEQYF. The CDR3 DNA sequence: TGTGCCAGCAGCAAACCCCGCCAGGGTAACTCCTACGAGCAGTACTTC.

The table lists this clone with a count of one. This chain uses TRBV10-3 with TRBJ2-7, with D possibly being TRBD2 (5 bases). The CDR3 covers 17 residues. Germline V lookup: CDR1 ENHRY, CDR2 SYGVKD. The ends were cut back, 4 bases at V and 0 bases at J, with 19 bases in the middle. The CDR3 protein is CAISVRSRGWSSYEQYF. CDR3 DNA sequence: TGTGCCATCAGTGTCAGATCTCGGGGTTGGAGCTCCTACGAGCAGTACTTC.

The chain has TRBV5-4 and TRBJ2-1, with D possibly matching TRBD1 (6 bases). The V gene's germline CDR1 is SGHNT and CDR2 YYREEE (reference sequence). The CDR3 has 14 residues. V was clipped by 4 bases and J by 8 bases, with 16 bases between them. This CDR3 reads CASSNTKQGYEQFF. DNA of the CDR3: TGTGCCAGCAGCAACACCAAACAGGGCTATGAGCAGTTCTTC.

CDR3 sequence reads: CASTLRDTNTGELFF. Here the CDR3 DNA reads TGTGCCAGCACCCTCCGGGACACTAACACCGGGGAGCTGTTTTTT. V usage is TRBV6-5 and J usage is TRBJ2-2, with D maybe TRBD1 (6 bases). Trimming cost V 7 bases and J 2 bases, with 14 bases left between them. Germline loops: CDR1 MNHEY, CDR2 SVGAGI. The CDR3 sequence is 15 residues long.

The rearrangement uses TRBV7-2 and TRBJ1-2; no definite D call. The V gene's germline CDR1 is SGHTA and CDR2 FQGNSA. There are 17 residues in the CDR3. The V gene lost 3 bases and the J gene lost 1 base, with 18 bases spanning the gap. The CDR3 loop reads CASSLRFHGEVNYGYTF. The CDR3 DNA is TGTGCCAGCAGCTTGAGGTTCCACGGGGAGGTTAACTATGGCTACACCTTC.

The rearrangement uses TRBV18 and TRBJ2-2, with D maybe TRBD1 (6 bases). Trimming removed 8 bases from V and 1 base from J, with 11 bases in between. The CDR3 runs 14 residues. The germline V gene has CDR1 KGHSH and CDR2 LQKENI. This chain's CDR3 is CASRAGENTGELFF. The CDR3 nucleotides read TGTGCCAGCCGGGCAGGGGAGAACACCGGGGAGCTGTTTTTT.

CDR3 bases: TGTGCCAGCACCCAAGGGGCAGCGGGCTATGGCTACACCTTC. Encoded protein: CASTQGAAGYGYTF. The chain recombines TRBV7-9 with TRBJ1-2, with D possibly matching TRBD1 (5 bases). Germline loops: CDR1 SEHNR, CDR2 FQNEAQ (reference sequence). This CDR3 has 14 residues. The V gene lost 7 bases and the J gene lost 4 bases, with 16 bases spanning the gap.

The chain combines TRBV12-5 with TRBJ2-3; no clear D gene. The CDR3 contains 14 residues. Trimming left V 3 bases short and J 2 bases short, with 9 bases between. CDR1 and CDR2 from the germline V gene are LGHNT and FRNRAP. CDR3 DNA sequence: TGTGCTAGTGGTTTTGGAGAACCCACAGATACGCAGTATTTT. It specifies CASGFGEPTDTQYF.

The V call is TRBV6-6, the J call TRBJ2-5; possibly TRBD2 for D (5 bases). The CDR3 covers 14 residues. Germline CDR1 and CDR2: MNHNY and SVGAGI (reference sequence). V lost 4 bases and J 3 bases, leaving 12 bases between the germline ends. CDR3 bases: TGTGCCAGCAGTTGGTATGGGAGTAAAGAGACCCAGTACTTC. This sequence encodes CASSWYGSKETQYF.

The CDR3 reads CASSQDAHPDSSYEQYF. In nucleotides, the CDR3 is TGCGCCAGCAGCCAAGATGCCCATCCGGACAGCTCCTACGAGCAGTACTTC. The rearrangement uses TRBV4-3 and TRBJ2-7; possibly TRBD1 for D (6 bases). Germline values: CDR1 LGHNA, CDR2 YSLEER. V lost 0 bases, J lost 0 bases, and 15 bases lay in between. The CDR3 runs to 17 residues.

This chain links TRBV9 with TRBJ1-1; 9 bases align to TRBD1. J gave up 9 bases and V 3 bases, and 12 bases lay outside the gene matches. The CDR3 length is 15 residues. The germline V gene encodes CDR1 SGDLS and CDR2 YYNGEE. The CDR3 DNA reads as TGTGCCAGCAGCGGGCGGACAGGGGCAGTTAGGAAAGCTTTCTTT. Its protein product is CASSGRTGAVRKAFF.

The genes are TRBV4-1 and TRBJ1-1, with a tentative D call TRBD1 (6 bases). The V and J ends lost 1 base and 7 bases respectively, with 13 bases between them. Germline CDR1 reads MGHRA; CDR2 reads YSYEKL. The CDR3 has 14 amino acids. The CDR3 region has the DNA TGCGCCAGCAGCCAAGTTGGGGGCCGTGGTGAAGCTTTCTTT. The encoded protein is CASSQVGGRGEAFF.

The CDR3 DNA reads TGTGCCAGCAGTTTAAAGACTCCGGCTAGGCCCCTGAATTATTTT. It is translated as CASSLKTPARPLNYF. The chain links TRBV28 to TRBJ2-3; the D is unclear. The germline gives CDR1 MDHEN, CDR2 SYDVKM. Trimming cost V 2 bases and J 15 bases, with 24 bases left between them. The CDR3 runs to 15 residues.

The V call is TRBV2, the J call TRBJ1-5; 9 bases line up with TRBD1. The CDR3 is 14 amino acids. The trim removed 8 bases at V and 4 bases at J, leaving 6 bases unmatched. Germline V gene sequence: CDR1 SNHLY, CDR2 FYNNEI. CDR3 in DNA: TGTGCCAGCTCCGGGACAGGGCAGAATCAGCCCCAGCATTTT. Protein product: CASSGTGQNQPQHF.

J is TRBJ2-3 and V is TRBV7-6; possible D gene TRBD2, 5 bases. V was clipped by 1 base and J by 2 bases, with 16 bases between them. CDR1 is SGHVS and CDR2 is FNYEAQ in the germline V gene. CDR3 length: 17 residues. The CDR3 DNA is TGTGCCAGCAGCTTAGGGCTAAGGCCCCTAGCCACAGATACGCAGTATTTT. This codes for CASSLGLRPLATDTQYF.

This chain joins TRBV19 and TRBJ2-1; 7 bases are a match to TRBD1. The length of the CDR3 is 15 residues. V was pared by 1 base and J by 9 bases, with 9 bases of the junction left unmatched. Germline lookup yields CDR1 LNHDA and CDR2 SQIVND (reference sequence). The CDR3: CASSIGQGGAIEQFF. CDR3 coding DNA: TGTGCCAGTAGTATAGGACAGGGTGGGGCGATTGAGCAGTTCTTC.

This chain links TRBV19 with TRBJ2-2; D is undetermined. Germline lookup yields CDR1 LNHDA and CDR2 SQIVND (reference sequence). With 6 bases removed from V and 7 bases from J, the gap between germline ends came to 9 bases. This CDR3 spans 12 amino acids. CDR3 DNA: TGTGCCAGTAGGTTCGGAGTCGGGGAGCTGTTTTTT. Amino acids: CASRFGVGELFF.

The chain has TRBV19 and TRBJ2-3, with 8 bases aligning to TRBD2. This CDR3 contains 12 residues. Looked up from germline, CDR1 is LNHDA and CDR2 is SQIVND (reference sequence). Germline trimming cut 10 bases from V and 7 bases from J; bases unmatched to any gene: 7. The CDR3 DNA reads TGTGCCACAACCCCGGGGGGGAATACGCAGTATTTT. Translating it yields CATTPGGNTQYF. The full variable domain, rest sourced from reference TRBV19 and TRBJ2-3, is DGGITQSPKYLFRKEGQNVTLSCEQNLNHDAMYWYRQDPGQGLRLIYYSQIVNDFQKGDIAEGYSVSREKKESFPLTVTSAQKNPTAFYLCATTPGGNTQYFGPGTRLTVL.

The chain uses TRBV5-1 and TRBJ2-1; D not resolved. Germline V gives CDR1 SGHRS, CDR2 YFSETQ. CDR3 size: 12 residues. V was trimmed by 4 bases and J by 8 bases, leaving 10 bases between them. The CDR3 reads CASSPESYEQFF. CDR3 nucleotides: TGCGCCAGCAGCCCGGAGAGCTATGAGCAGTTCTTC.

J is TRBJ1-1 and V is TRBV5-4; D unclear. CDR3 length: 15 residues. The V and J ends lost 0 bases and 4 bases respectively, with 13 bases between them. In germline, CDR1 is SGHNT, CDR2 YYREEE (reference sequence). The CDR3 nucleotides are TGTGCCAGCAGCTTGGCCGGGGTATGGGGCACTGAAGCTTTCTTT. Translating it yields CASSLAGVWGTEAFF.

The chain links TRBV5-8 to TRBJ1-5; D gene ambiguous. The germline CDR1 and CDR2 sequences are SGHTS and YDEGEE. With 0 bases removed from V and 5 bases from J, the gap between germline ends came to 18 bases. The CDR3 length is 17 residues. The CDR3 DNA follows: TGTGCCAGCAGCTTGGCTCCGATGGAGGGATCCGATCAGCCCCAGCATTTT. It yields the protein CASSLAPMEGSDQPQHF.

On this clone: This CDR3 is also generated by other DNA sequences in the sample. The chain recombines TRBV6-9 with TRBJ2-1; possibly TRBD2 for D (6 bases). The V end lost 1 base, the J end lost 2 bases, and 9 bases lay between the germline ends. CDR3 length equals 15 residues. Germline V gene lookup returns CDR1 MNHGY and CDR2 SVAAGI. The CDR3 bases are TGTGCCAGCAGTTATTTGGGCGGGACCTACAATGAGCAGTTCTTC. Residues: CASSYLGGTYNEQFF.

The chain employs TRBV19 and TRBJ2-3, with 10 nucleotides matching TRBD2. There are 17 residues in the CDR3. Trimming at V came to 5 bases and at J to 1 base, leaving 9 bases not matched to a gene. Germline-derived CDR1 and CDR2 are LNHDA and SQIVND (reference sequence). CDR3 amino acids: CASSPRLAGSRTDTQYF. DNA of the CDR3: TGTGCCAGTAGTCCGCGACTAGCGGGCTCACGCACAGATACGCAGTATTTT.

The rearrangement uses TRBV10-3 and TRBJ2-7, with TRBD1 matching 12 bases. The V gene's germline CDR1 is ENHRY and CDR2 SYGVKD. The junction had 10 bases not matched to a gene; V was cut back by 9 bases and J by 7 bases. This CDR3 comprises 14 residues. CDR3 sequence: CAIASGQGAFEQYF. The CDR3 bases are TGTGCCATAGCTTCGGGACAGGGGGCGTTTGAGCAGTACTTC.

This rearrangement joins TRBV6-5 to TRBJ2-7; tentatively, D is TRBD2 (5 bases). V lost 2 bases to trimming and J lost 6 bases, with 11 bases between them. The V gene's germline CDR1 is MNHEY and CDR2 SVGAGI. There are 13 residues in the CDR3. The CDR3 loop reads CASSYVGGPEQYF. The CDR3 bases are TGTGCCAGCAGTTACGTCGGAGGACCCGAGCAGTACTTC.

The V and J genes are TRBV6-6 and TRBJ2-4; 7 bases match TRBD1. This CDR3 is 12 amino acids long. The germline V gene has CDR1 MNHNY and CDR2 SVGAGI (reference sequence). The V and J ends lost 6 bases and 8 bases, in that order; junction bases with no gene match: 4. The CDR3 sequence: CASSPGGDIQYF. The DNA of the CDR3 is TGTGCCAGCAGCCCAGGGGGTGACATTCAGTACTTC.

The V and J genes are TRBV6-1 and TRBJ2-7; 7 bases align to TRBD2. The CDR3 runs to 15 residues. With 7 bases clipped from V and 2 bases from J, the junction kept 11 bases outside the gene matches. The germline V gene has CDR1 MNHNS and CDR2 SASEGT. The CDR3 region has the DNA TGTGCCAGCATCCCACGGGGAGGGGCCGCCTACGAGCAGTACTTC. Its protein is CASIPRGGAAYEQYF.

The chain has TRBV5-1 and TRBJ2-7; the match to TRBD1 covers 8 bases. The V gene's germline CDR1 is SGHRS and CDR2 YFSETQ. The J segment lost 3 bases and the V segment lost 3 bases, leaving 5 bases of the junction unmatched. The length of the CDR3 is 14 residues. This CDR3 reads CASSSQGVYYEQYF. CDR3 DNA: TGCGCCAGCAGCTCACAGGGGGTCTACTACGAGCAGTACTTC.

About this clone: Different DNA sequences within this sample yield the same CDR3. The chain combines TRBV11-3 with TRBJ2-3; weak D call: TRBD1 (6 bases). The CDR3 is made up of 14 amino acids. The ends were cut back, 1 base at V and 3 bases at J, with 8 bases in the middle. Germline assignment: CDR1 SGHNT and CDR2 YENEEA. CDR3 nucleotides: TGTGCCAGCAGCTTAGGCAGGGGAACAGATACGCAGTATTTT. Translation: CASSLGRGTDTQYF.